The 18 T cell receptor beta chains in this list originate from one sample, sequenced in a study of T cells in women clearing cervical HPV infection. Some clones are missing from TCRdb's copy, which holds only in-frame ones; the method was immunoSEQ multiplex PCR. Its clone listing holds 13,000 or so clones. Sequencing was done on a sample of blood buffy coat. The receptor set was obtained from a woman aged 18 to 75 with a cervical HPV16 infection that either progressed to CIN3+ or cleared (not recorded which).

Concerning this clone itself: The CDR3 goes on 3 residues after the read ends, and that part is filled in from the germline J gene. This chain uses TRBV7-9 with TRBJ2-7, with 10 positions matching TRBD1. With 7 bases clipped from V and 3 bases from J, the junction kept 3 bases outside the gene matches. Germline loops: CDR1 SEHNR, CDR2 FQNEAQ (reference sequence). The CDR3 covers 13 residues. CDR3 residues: CASTRTGGYEQYF. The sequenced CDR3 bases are TGTGCCAGCACCCGGACAGGGGGCTACGAG.

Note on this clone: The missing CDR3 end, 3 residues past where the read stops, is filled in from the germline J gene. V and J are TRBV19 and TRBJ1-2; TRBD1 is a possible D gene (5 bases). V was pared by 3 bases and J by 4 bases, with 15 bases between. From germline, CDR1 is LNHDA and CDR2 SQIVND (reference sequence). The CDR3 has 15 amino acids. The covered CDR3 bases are TGTGCCAGTAGTATGACCATCGGACACCCCTATGGC. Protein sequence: CASSMTIGHPYG. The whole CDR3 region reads CASSMTIGHPYGYTF.

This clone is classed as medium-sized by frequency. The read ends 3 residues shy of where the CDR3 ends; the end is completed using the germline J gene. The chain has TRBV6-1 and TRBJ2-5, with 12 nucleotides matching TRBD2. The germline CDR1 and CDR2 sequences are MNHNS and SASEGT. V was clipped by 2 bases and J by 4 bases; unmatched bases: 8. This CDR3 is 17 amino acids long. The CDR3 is CASSEMTSGGGGETQYF. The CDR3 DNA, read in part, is TGTGCCAGCAGTGAAATGACTAGCGGGGGAGGAGGAGAGACC.

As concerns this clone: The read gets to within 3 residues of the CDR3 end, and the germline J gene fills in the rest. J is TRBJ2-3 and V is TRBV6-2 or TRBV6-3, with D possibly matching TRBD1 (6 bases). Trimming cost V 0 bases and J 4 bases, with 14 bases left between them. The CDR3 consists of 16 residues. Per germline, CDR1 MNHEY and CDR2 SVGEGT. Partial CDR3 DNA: TGTGCCAGCAGTTACTCGACCAACGACAGGCCAGATACG. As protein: CASSYSTNDRPDT. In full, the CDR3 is CASSYSTNDRPDTQYF.

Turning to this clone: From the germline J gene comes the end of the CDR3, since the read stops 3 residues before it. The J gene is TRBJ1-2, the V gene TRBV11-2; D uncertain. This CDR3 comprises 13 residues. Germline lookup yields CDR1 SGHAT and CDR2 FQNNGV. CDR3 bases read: TGTGCCAGCAGCCCACCCCAAATAGATAGC. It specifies CASSPPQIDS. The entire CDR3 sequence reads CASSPPQIDSYTF.

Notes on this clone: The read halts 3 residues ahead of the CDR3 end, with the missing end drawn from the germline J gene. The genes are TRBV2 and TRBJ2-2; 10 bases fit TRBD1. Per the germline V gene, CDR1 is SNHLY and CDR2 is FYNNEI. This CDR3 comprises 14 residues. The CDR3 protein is CASNRQGAGEKLFF. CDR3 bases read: TGTGCCAGCAACCGACAGGGGGCGGGTGAAAAG.

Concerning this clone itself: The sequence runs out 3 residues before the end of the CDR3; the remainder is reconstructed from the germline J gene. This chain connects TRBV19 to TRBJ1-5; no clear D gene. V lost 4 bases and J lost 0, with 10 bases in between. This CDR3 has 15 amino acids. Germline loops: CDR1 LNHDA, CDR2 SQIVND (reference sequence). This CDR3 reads CASSTAYYSNQPQHF. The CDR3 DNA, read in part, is TGTGCCAGTAGTACCGCCTATTATAGCAATCAGCCC.

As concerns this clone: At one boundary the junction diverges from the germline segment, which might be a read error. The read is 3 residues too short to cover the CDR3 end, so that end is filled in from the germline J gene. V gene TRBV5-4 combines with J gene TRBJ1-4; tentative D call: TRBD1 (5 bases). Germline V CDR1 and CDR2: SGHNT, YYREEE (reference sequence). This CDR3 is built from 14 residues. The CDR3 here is CASSLPGTSEKLFF. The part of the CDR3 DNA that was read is TGTGCCAGCAGCTTGCCAGGGACTAGTGAAAAA.

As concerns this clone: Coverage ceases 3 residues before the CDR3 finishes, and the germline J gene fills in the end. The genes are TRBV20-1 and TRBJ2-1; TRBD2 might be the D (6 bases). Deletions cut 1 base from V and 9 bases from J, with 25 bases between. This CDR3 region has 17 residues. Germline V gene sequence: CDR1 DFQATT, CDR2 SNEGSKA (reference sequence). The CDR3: CSARGNILGLPVVEQFF. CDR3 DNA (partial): TGCAGTGCTAGAGGAAACATCCTCGGACTACCCGTTGTTGAG.

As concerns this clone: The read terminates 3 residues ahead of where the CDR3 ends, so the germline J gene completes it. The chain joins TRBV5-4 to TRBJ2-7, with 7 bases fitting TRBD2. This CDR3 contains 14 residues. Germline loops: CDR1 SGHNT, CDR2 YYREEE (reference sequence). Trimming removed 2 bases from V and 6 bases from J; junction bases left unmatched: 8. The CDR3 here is CASSFDGWGGEQYF. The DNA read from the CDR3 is TGTGCCAGCAGCTTCGATGGTTGGGGGGGCGAG. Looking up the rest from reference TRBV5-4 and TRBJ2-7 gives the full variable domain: ETGVTQSPTHLIKTRGQQVTLRCSSQSGHNTVSWYQQALGQGPQFIFQYYREEENGRGNFPPRFSGLQFPNYSSELNVNALELDDSALYLCASSFDGWGGEQYFGPGTRLTVT.

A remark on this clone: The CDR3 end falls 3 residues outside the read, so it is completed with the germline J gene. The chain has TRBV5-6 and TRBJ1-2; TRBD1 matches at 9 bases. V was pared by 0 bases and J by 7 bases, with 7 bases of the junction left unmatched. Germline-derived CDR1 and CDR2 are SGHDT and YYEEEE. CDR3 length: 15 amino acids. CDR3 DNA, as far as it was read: TGTGCCAGCAGCTTGGCGGGACAGGGTGTGAGTGGC. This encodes CASSLAGQGVSG. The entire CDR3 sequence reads CASSLAGQGVSGYTF.

Incomplete CDR3 DNA: TGTGCCAGCAGTTACTCGAGGCGGGGGCCCACCTACAATGAC. Protein product: CASSYSRRGPTYND. The full CDR3 is CASSYSRRGPTYNDYTF. The J gene is TRBJ1-2, the V gene TRBV6-2 or TRBV6-3; TRBD1 might be the D (6 bases). The read terminates 3 residues before the CDR3 end, so the remaining end is supplied by the germline J gene. Germline V CDR1 and CDR2: MNHEY, SVGEGT. The CDR3 consists of 17 residues.

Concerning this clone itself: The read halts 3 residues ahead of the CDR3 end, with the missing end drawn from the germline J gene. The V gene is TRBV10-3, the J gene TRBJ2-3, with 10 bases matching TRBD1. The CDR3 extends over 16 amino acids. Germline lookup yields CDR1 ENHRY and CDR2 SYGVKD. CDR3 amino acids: CAISDFKGTGELPQYF. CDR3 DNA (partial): TGTGCCATCAGTGACTTCAAGGGGACAGGGGAGTTGCCG.

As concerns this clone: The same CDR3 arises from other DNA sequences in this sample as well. CDR3 DNA, as far as it was read: TGCGCCAGCAGCTTGACTAGCGGGGGGACCACAGATACG. Translating it yields CASSLTSGGTTDT. The whole CDR3 sequence reads CASSLTSGGTTDTQYF. The rearrangement links TRBV5-1 to TRBJ2-3; 12 bases line up with TRBD2. The missing CDR3 end, 3 residues past where the read stops, is filled in from the germline J gene. Trimming removed 1 base from V and 2 bases from J; junction bases left unmatched: 2. Looked up from germline, CDR1 is SGHRS and CDR2 is YFSETQ. The CDR3 extends over 16 amino acids.

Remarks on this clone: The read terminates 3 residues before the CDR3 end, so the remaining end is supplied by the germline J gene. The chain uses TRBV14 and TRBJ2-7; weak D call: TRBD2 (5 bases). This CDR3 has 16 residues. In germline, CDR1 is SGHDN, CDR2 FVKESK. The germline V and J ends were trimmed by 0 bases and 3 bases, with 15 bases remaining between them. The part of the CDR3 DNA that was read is TGTGCCAGCAGCCAAGATAAAATTGGACTCTTCTACGAG. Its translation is CASSQDKIGLFYE. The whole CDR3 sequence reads CASSQDKIGLFYEQYF.

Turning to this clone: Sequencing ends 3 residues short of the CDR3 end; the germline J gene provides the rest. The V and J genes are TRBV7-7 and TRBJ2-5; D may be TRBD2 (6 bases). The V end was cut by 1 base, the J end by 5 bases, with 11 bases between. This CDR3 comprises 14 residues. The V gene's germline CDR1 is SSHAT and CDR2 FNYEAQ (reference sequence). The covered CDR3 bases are TGTGCCAGCAGCTTAGGCGGGATGGGTGAGACC. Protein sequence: CASSLGGMGET. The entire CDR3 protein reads CASSLGGMGETQYF.

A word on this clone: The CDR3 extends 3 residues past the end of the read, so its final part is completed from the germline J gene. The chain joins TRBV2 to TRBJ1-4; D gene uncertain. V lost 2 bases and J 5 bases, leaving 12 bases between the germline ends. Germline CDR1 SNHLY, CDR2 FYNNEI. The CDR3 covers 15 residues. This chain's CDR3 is CASSELGFGNEKLFF. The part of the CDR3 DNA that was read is TGTGCCAGCAGTGAATTAGGGTTCGGAAATGAAAAA.

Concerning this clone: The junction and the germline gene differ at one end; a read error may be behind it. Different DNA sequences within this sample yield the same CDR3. The CDR3 protein is CATEGAEGNTIYF. Incomplete CDR3 DNA: TGTGCCACCGAGGGGGCCGAAGGAAACACA. The chain employs TRBV18 and TRBJ1-3; 7 nucleotides match TRBD1. The CDR3 is cut off 3 residues early in the read; its end comes from the germline J gene. Germline V gene data show CDR1 as KGHSH and CDR2 as LQKENI. CDR3 length: 13 residues.